This passage covers 15 T cell receptor beta chains from one sample sequenced in a study of lymphopenia after photon versus proton radiotherapy. Assay used: immunoSEQ multiplex PCR; TCRdb lists only in-frame clones, some missing. The sample carries about 64,000 clones, around 87% recorded once. The sample here was peripheral blood, taken from a patient treated with proton-based radiotherapy. The receptors here all came from a man at least 80 years old with esophageal cancer.

The J gene is TRBJ1-5, the V gene TRBV12-2. TRBV12-2 is labeled a pseudogene. CDR3 size: 17 residues. This chain's CDR3 is CASRLARWGSPPQPQHF. The CDR3 DNA follows: TGTGCAAGTCGCTTAGCGCGTTGGGGGTCCCCCCCCCAGCCCCAGCATTTT.

The chain employs TRBV14 and TRBJ2-3, with 8 nucleotides matching TRBD2. V was clipped by 4 bases and J by 2 bases; unmatched bases: 8. CDR3 size: 16 residues. The V gene's germline CDR1 is SGHDN and CDR2 FVKESK. The CDR3 nucleotides are TGTGCCAGCAGCCGCCTCGCGGGGGGCGTCACAGATACGCAGTATTTT. This translates into CASSRLAGGVTDTQYF.

The chain uses TRBV7-2 and TRBJ2-5; 9 bases map to TRBD2. With V trimmed by 5 bases and J by 5 bases, 21 bases remained unmatched. The V gene's germline CDR1 is SGHTA and CDR2 FQGNSA. The CDR3 has 19 amino acids. In DNA form, the CDR3 reads TGTGCCAGCAGCCTTGTTCGGGGTAGCGGGAGCCTCCGGGTGGAGACCCAGTACTTC. Translated, it gives CASSLVRGSGSLRVETQYF.

This chain uses TRBV6-6 with TRBJ1-6, with D unclear. The CDR3 contains 14 residues. Germline lookup yields CDR1 MNHNY and CDR2 SVGAGI (reference sequence). V was cut by 0 bases and J by 6 bases, with 6 bases left in between. In DNA form, the CDR3 reads TGTGCCAGCAGTTACTCGACTGGTAATTCACCCCTCCACTTT. Encoded protein: CASSYSTGNSPLHF.

The rearrangement uses TRBV5-1 and TRBJ2-5, with D possibly called TRBD1 or TRBD2 (5 bases each). CDR3 length equals 14 residues. The germline V and J ends were trimmed by 0 bases and 5 bases, with 11 bases remaining between them. The germline V gene encodes CDR1 SGHRS and CDR2 YFSETQ. The CDR3 reads CASSLDGRDETQYF. CDR3 sequence (DNA): TGCGCCAGCAGCTTGGATGGCAGGGACGAGACCCAGTACTTC.

The chain recombines TRBV7-2 with TRBJ2-7; D not certain. Germline V CDR1 and CDR2: SGHTA, FQGNSA. The CDR3 covers 13 residues. With 0 bases removed from V and 4 bases from J, the gap between germline ends came to 7 bases. The CDR3 coding sequence is TGTGCCAGCAGCTTAGCTCTGGGGTACGAGCAGTACTTC. Amino acid sequence: CASSLALGYEQYF.

Only one count was recorded for this clone. The sample holds other DNA sequences that translate to the same CDR3. J is TRBJ2-5 and V is TRBV7-9, with TRBD1 matching 8 bases. J gave up 4 bases and V 1 base, and 2 bases lay outside the gene matches. This CDR3 comprises 14 residues. Germline V lookup: CDR1 SEHNR, CDR2 FQNEAQ (reference sequence). CDR3 sequence reads: CASSLVTGGETQYF. In nucleotides, the CDR3 is TGTGCCAGCAGCTTAGTTACAGGGGGAGAGACCCAGTACTTC. The full variable domain, with the rest looked up from reference TRBV7-9 and TRBJ2-5, is DTGVSQNPRHKITKRGQNVTFRCDPISEHNRLYWYRQTLGQGPEFLTYFQNEAQLEKSRLLSDRFSAERPKGSFSTLEIQRTEQGDSAMYLCASSLVTGGETQYFGPGTRLLVL.

The chain joins TRBV11-1 to TRBJ2-3; no reliable D call. V shed 3 bases and J shed 2 bases, with 3 bases lying between them. The V gene's germline CDR1 is SGHAT and CDR2 FQDESV (reference sequence). This CDR3 has 12 amino acids. The CDR3 DNA is TGTGCCAGCAGCTTTGTCACAGATACGCAGTATTTT. It specifies CASSFVTDTQYF.

The rearrangement uses TRBV5-1 and TRBJ1-1; tentative D call: TRBD1 (5 bases). Germline CDR1 and CDR2: SGHRS and YFSETQ. The CDR3 consists of 15 residues. The V end was cut by 1 base, the J end by 1 base, with 11 bases between. Here the CDR3 reads CASSLKLGTNTEAFF. The CDR3 DNA is TGCGCCAGCAGCTTGAAGTTAGGGACGAACACTGAAGCTTTCTTT.

For the CDR3, the DNA is TGTGCCAGTAGTCTACAGGGATCCTACGAGCAGTACTTC. Residues: CASSLQGSYEQYF. This chain links TRBV19 with TRBJ2-7, with D perhaps TRBD1 (6 bases). V was shortened by 5 bases and J by 1 base, with 9 bases between the two germline ends. The CDR3 loop spans 13 amino acids. Germline values: CDR1 LNHDA, CDR2 SQIVND (reference sequence).

V usage is TRBV2 and J usage is TRBJ1-2; D is unresolved. CDR3 size: 13 residues. Per germline, CDR1 SNHLY and CDR2 FYNNEI. V was shortened by 5 bases and J by 4 bases, with 11 bases between the two germline ends. Here the CDR3 reads CASSPSQAYGYTF. The CDR3, as DNA: TGTGCCAGCAGTCCGTCCCAGGCCTATGGCTACACCTTC. Using reference TRBV2 and TRBJ1-2 for the parts outside the CDR3, the full variable domain is EPEVTQTPSHQVTQMGQEVILRCVPISNHLYFYWYRQILGQKVEFLVSFYNNEISEKSEIFDDQFSVERPDGSNFTLKIRSTKLEDSAMYFCASSPSQAYGYTFGSGTRLTVV.

The chain links TRBV19 to TRBJ1-3; D gene ambiguous. Between the trimmed V and J ends, which lost 6 bases and 0 bases, there was a span of 18 bases. This CDR3 spans 17 amino acids. Germline loops: CDR1 LNHDA, CDR2 SQIVND (reference sequence). In nucleotides, the CDR3 is TGTGCCAGTAGCCTAGTACTTATGAGGAGCTCTGGAAACACCATATATTTT. Amino acid sequence: CASSLVLMRSSGNTIYF. Supplemented by reference TRBV19 and TRBJ1-3, the full variable domain reads DGGITQSPKYLFRKEGQNVTLSCEQNLNHDAMYWYRQDPGQGLRLIYYSQIVNDFQKGDIAEGYSVSREKKESFPLTVTSAQKNPTAFYLCASSLVLMRSSGNTIYFGEGSWLTVV.

The V call is TRBV11-2, the J call TRBJ2-1; maybe TRBD1 (6 bases). CDR3 length: 15 residues. With 5 bases removed from V and 4 bases from J, the gap between germline ends came to 15 bases. The germline V gene encodes CDR1 SGHAT and CDR2 FQNNGV. As DNA, the CDR3 is TGTGCCAGCAGCCGACAGGACATACGATACAATGAGCAGTTCTTC. It encodes CASSRQDIRYNEQFF.

J is TRBJ2-7 and V is TRBV9, with D perhaps TRBD1 or TRBD2 (5 bases each). Germline CDR1 is SGDLS and CDR2 is YYNGEE. V was clipped by 0 bases and J by 2 bases, with 9 bases between them. The CDR3 is 14 amino acids. The CDR3 DNA reads TGTGCCAGCAGCGTAGGGGGGATCCCCTACGAGCAGTACTTC. Protein sequence: CASSVGGIPYEQYF. The full variable domain, with the rest looked up from reference TRBV9 and TRBJ2-7, is DSGVTQTPKHLITATGQRVTLRCSPRSGDLSVYWYQQSLDQGLQFLIQYYNGEERAKGNILERFSAQQFPDLHSELNLSSLELGDSALYFCASSVGGIPYEQYFGPGTRLTVT.

The chain carries TRBV14 and TRBJ2-7; 11 bases are a match to TRBD2. With 4 bases clipped from V and 3 bases from J, the junction kept 2 bases outside the gene matches. Per the germline V gene, CDR1 is SGHDN and CDR2 is FVKESK. This CDR3 has 14 amino acids. CDR3 sequence reads: CASSPSGGNYEQYF. CDR3 nucleotide sequence: TGTGCCAGCAGCCCTAGCGGGGGGAACTACGAGCAGTACTTC.